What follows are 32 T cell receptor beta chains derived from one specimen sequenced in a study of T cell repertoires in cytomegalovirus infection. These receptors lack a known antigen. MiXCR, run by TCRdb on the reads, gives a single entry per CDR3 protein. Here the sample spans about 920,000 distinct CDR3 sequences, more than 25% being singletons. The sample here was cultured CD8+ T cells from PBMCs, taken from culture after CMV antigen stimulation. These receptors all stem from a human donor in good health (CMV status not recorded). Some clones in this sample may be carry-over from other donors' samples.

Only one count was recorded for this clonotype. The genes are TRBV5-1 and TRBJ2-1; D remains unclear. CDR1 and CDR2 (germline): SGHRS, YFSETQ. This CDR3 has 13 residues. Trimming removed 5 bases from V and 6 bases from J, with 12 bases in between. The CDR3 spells CASSGRAVNEQFF. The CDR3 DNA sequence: TGCGCCAGCAGTGGTAGGGCGGTCAATGAGCAGTTCTTC.

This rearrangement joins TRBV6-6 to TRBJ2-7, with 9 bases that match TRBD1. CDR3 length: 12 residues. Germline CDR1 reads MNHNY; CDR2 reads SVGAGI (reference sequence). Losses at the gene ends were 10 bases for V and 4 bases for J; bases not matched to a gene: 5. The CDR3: CATGGTGYEQYF. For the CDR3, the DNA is TGTGCCACAGGGGGGACAGGGTACGAGCAGTACTTC.

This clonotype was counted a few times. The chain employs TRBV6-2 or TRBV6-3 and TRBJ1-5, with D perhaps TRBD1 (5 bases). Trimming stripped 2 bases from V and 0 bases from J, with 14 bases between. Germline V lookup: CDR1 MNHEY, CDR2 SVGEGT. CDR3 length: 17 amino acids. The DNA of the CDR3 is TGTGCCAGCAGTTACGAAGGGGCAGGGTATAGCAATCAGCCCCAGCATTTT. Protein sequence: CASSYEGAGYSNQPQHF.

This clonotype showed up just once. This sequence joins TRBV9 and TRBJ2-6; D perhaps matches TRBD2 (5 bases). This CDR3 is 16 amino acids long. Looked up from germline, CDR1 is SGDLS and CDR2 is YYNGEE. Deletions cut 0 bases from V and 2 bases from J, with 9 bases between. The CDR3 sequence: CASSVGGLPGANVLTF. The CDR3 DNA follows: TGTGCCAGCAGCGTAGGAGGGCTTCCTGGGGCCAACGTCCTGACTTTC.

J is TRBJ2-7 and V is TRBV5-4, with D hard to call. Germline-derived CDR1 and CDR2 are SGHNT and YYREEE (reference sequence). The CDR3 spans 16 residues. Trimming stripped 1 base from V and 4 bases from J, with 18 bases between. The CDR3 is CASSLLESPGHYEQYF. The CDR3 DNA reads TGTGCCAGCAGCTTGTTGGAGTCCCCCGGGCATTACGAGCAGTACTTC. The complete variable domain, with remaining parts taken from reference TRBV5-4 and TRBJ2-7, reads ETGVTQSPTHLIKTRGQQVTLRCSSQSGHNTVSWYQQALGQGPQFIFQYYREEENGRGNFPPRFSGLQFPNYSSELNVNALELDDSALYLCASSLLESPGHYEQYFGPGTRLTVT.

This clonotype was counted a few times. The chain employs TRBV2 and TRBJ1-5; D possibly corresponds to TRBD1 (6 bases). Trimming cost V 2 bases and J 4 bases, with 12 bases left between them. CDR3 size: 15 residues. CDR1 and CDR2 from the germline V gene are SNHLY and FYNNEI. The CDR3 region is CASSERTDRNQPQHF. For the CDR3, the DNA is TGTGCCAGCAGTGAAAGGACAGACCGAAATCAGCCCCAGCATTTT. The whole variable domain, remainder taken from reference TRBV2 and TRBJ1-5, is EPEVTQTPSHQVTQMGQEVILRCVPISNHLYFYWYRQILGQKVEFLVSFYNNEISEKSEIFDDQFSVERPDGSNFTLKIRSTKLEDSAMYFCASSERTDRNQPQHFGDGTRLSIL.

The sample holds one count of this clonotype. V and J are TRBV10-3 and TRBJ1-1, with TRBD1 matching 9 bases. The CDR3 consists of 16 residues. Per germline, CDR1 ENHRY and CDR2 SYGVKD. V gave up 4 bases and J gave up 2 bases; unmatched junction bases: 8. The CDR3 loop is CAISGLPGQGNTEAFF. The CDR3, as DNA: TGTGCCATCAGTGGACTTCCGGGACAGGGTAACACTGAAGCTTTCTTT.

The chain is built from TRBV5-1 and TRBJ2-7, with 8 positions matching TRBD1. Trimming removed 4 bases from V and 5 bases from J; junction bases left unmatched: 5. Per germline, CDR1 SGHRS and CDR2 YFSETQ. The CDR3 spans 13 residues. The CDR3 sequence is CASSRKQGDEQYF. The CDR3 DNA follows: TGCGCCAGCAGCCGAAAACAGGGGGACGAGCAGTACTTC. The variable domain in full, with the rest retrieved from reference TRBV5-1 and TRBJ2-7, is KAGVTQTPRYLIKTRGQQVTLSCSPISGHRSVSWYQQTPGQGLQFLFEYFSETQRNKGNFPGRFSGRQFSNSRSEMNVSTLELGDSALYLCASSRKQGDEQYFGPGTRLTVT.

The CDR3 coding sequence is TGTGCCAGCAGTCCGGACTTCCAAGAGACCCAGTACTTC. Translated: CASSPDFQETQYF. This chain uses TRBV6-2 or TRBV6-3 with TRBJ2-5, with D possibly TRBD2 on 5 matching bases. The CDR3 is made up of 13 amino acids. Deletions cut 5 bases from V and 1 base from J, with 8 bases between. Germline V lookup: CDR1 MNHEY, CDR2 SVGEGT.

In DNA form, the CDR3 reads TGTGCCAGCAGCCAAGATATGGGGGAAGGGTCTCGCACTGAAGCTTTCTTT. Protein product: CASSQDMGEGSRTEAFF. The genes are TRBV4-2 and TRBJ1-1; tentative D call: TRBD1 (5 bases). The V end lost 0 bases, the J end lost 4 bases, and 18 bases lay between the germline ends. CDR3 length equals 17 residues. Per germline, CDR1 LGHNA and CDR2 YNFKEQ.

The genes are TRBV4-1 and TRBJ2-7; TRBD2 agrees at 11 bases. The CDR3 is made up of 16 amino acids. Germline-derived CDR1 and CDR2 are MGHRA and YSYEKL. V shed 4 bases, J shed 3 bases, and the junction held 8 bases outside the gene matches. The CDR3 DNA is TGCGCCAGCAGCCTACTTCCGGGACTAGCGGACTACGAGCAGTACTTC. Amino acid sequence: CASSLLPGLADYEQYF.

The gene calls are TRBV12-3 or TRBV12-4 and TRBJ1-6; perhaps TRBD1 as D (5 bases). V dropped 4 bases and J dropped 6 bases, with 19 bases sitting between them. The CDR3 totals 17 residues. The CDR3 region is CASSSTSRNRPNSPLHF. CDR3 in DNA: TGTGCCAGCAGTTCCACCTCCAGGAACAGGCCTAATTCACCCCTCCACTTT.

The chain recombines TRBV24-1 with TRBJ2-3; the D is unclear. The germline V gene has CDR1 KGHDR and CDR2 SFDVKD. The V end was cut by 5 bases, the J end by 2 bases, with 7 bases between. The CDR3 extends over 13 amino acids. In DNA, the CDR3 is TGTGCCACCAGTGCTAAACTCACAGATACGCAGTATTTT. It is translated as CATSAKLTDTQYF.

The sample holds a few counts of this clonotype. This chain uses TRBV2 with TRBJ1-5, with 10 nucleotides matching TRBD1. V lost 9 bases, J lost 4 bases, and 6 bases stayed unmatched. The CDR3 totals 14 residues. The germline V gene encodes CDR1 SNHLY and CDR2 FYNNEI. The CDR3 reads CASRQGAGNQPQHF. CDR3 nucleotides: TGTGCCAGTCGACAGGGGGCTGGTAATCAGCCCCAGCATTTT.

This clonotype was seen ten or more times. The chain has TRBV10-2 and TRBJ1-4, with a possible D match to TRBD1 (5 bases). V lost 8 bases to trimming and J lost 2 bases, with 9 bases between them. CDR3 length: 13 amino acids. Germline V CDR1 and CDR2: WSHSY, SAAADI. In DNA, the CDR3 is TGCGCCAGCCGGGGCGGCACTAATGAAAAACTGTTTTTT. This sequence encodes CASRGGTNEKLFF.

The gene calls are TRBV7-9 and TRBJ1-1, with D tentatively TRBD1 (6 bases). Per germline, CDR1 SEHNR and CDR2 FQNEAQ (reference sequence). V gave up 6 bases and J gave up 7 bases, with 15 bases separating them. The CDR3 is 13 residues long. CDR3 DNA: TGTGCCAGCAGACAGGGAAGTTCCCTTGAAGCTTTCTTT. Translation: CASRQGSSLEAFF.

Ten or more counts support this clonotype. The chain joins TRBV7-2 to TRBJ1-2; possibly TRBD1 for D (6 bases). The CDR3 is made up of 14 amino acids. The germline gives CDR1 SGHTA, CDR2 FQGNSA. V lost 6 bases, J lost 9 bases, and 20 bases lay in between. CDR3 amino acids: CASRGGQAYWSYTF. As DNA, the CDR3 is TGTGCCAGCAGGGGGGGGCAGGCCTATTGGAGCTACACCTTC.

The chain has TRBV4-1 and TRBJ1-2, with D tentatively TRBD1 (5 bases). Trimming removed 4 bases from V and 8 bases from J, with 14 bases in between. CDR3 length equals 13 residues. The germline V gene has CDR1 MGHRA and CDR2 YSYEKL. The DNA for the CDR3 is TGCGCCAGCAGCCCCGCAGGGATTAACGGCTACACCTTC. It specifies CASSPAGINGYTF.

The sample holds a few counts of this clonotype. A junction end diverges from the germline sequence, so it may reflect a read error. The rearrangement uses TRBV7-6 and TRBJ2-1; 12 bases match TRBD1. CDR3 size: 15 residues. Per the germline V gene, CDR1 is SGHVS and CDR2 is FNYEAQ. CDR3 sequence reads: CASSLAGTGGYEQFF. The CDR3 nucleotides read TGTGCTAGCAGCCTAGCCGGGACAGGGGGCTATGAGCAGTTCTTC.

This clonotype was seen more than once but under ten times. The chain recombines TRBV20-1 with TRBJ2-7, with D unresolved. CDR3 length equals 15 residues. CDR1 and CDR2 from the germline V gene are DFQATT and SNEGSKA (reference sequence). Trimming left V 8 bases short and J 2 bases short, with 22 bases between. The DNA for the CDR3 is TGCAGTCCTCTTTCGACGGTAACCCCCCCCTACGAGCAGTACGTC. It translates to CSPLSTVTPPYEQYV.

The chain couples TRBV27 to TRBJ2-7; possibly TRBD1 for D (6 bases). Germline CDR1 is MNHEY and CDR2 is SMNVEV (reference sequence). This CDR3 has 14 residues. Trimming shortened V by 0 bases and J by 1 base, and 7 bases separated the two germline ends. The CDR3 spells CASSLSTGSYEQYV. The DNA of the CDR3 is TGTGCCAGCAGTTTATCAACAGGGTCCTACGAGCAGTACGTC.

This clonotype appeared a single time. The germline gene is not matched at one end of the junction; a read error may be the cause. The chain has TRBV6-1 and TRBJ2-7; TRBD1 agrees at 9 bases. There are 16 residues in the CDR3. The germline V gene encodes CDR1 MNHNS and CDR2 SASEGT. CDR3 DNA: TGTGCCAGCGGTGAACCGGGACAGGGATCCCCCCACGAGCAGTACTTC. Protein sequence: CASGEPGQGSPHEQYF.

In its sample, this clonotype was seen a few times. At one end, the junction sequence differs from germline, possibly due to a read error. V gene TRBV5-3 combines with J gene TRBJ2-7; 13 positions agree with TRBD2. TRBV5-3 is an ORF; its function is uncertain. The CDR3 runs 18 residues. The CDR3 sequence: CASSWILGLAGVTYEQYF. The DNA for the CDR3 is TGTGCCAGCAGCTGGATCCTCGGACTAGCGGGGGTCACCTACGAGCAGTACTTC.

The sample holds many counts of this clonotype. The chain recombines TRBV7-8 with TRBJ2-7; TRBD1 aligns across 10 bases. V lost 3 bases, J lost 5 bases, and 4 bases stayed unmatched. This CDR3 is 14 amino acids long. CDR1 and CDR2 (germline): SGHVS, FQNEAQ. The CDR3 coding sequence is TGTGCCAGCAGCTTGGGACAGGGGTACGACGAGCAGTACTTC. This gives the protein CASSLGQGYDEQYF.

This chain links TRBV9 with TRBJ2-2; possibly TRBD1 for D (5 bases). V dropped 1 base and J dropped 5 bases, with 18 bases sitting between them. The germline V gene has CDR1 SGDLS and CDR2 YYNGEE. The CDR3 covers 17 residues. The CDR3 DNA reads TGTGCCAGCAGCGTACACTCAGGGAAGAGATGGACCGGGGAGCTGTTTTTT. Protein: CASSVHSGKRWTGELFF.

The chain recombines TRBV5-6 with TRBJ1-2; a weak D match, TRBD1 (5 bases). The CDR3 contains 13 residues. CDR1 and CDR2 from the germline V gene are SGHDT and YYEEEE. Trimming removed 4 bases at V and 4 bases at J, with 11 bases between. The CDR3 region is CASSVGGTYGYTF. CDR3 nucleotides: TGTGCCAGCAGCGTAGGAGGGACCTATGGCTACACCTTC.

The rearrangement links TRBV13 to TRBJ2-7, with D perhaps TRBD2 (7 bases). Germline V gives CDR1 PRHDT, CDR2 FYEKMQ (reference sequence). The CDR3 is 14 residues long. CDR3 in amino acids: CASSPQGGGGEQYV. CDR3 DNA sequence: TGTGCTAGCAGCCCCCAAGGGGGGGGAGGCGAGCAGTACGTC.

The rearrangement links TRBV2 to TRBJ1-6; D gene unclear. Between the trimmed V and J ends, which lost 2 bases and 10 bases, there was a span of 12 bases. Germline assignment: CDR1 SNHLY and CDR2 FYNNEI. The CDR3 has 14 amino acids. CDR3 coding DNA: TGTGCCAGCAGTGAAAGGGAGGGCAGCTCACCCCTCCACTTT. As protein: CASSEREGSSPLHF.

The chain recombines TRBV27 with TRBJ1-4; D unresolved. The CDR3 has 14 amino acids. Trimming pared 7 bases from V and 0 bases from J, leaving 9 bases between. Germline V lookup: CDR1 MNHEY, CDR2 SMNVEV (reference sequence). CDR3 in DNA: TGTGCCAGCACAGCAGGTGCAACTAATGAAAAACTGTTTTTT. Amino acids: CASTAGATNEKLFF.

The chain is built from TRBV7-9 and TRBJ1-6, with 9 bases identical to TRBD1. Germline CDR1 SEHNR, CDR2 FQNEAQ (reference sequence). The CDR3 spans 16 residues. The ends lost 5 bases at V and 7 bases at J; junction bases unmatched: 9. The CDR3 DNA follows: TGTGCCAGCAGCCTCACAGGGGGCGCGAAAAATTCACCCCTCCACTTT. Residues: CASSLTGGAKNSPLHF.

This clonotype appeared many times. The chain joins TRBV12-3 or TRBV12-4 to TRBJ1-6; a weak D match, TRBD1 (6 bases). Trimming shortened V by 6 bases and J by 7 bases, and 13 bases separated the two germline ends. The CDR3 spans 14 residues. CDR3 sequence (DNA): TGTGCCAGCAGCTCAACAGGGAGCAATTCACCCCTCCACTTT. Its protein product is CASSSTGSNSPLHF.

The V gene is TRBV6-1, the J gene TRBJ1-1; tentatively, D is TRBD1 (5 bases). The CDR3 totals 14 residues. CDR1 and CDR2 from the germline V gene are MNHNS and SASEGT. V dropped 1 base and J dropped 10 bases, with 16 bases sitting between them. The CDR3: CASSEETRGLRAFF. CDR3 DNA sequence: TGTGCCAGCAGTGAAGAAACACGGGGCTTAAGAGCTTTCTTT.